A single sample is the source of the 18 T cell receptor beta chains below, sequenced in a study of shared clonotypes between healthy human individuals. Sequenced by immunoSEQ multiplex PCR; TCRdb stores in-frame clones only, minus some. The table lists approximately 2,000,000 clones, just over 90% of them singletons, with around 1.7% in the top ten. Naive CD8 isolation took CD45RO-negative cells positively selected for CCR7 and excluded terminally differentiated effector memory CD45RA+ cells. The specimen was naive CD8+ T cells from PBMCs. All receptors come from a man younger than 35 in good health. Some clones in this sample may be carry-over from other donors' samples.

In nucleotides, the CDR3 is TGTGCCAGCAGTTTGTCCCTTCCCGCCTACGAGCAGTACTTC. Translating it yields CASSLSLPAYEQYF. The gene calls are TRBV6-5 and TRBJ2-7; D remains unclear. V gave up 4 bases and J gave up 2 bases, with 12 bases separating them. This CDR3 spans 14 amino acids. Germline lookup yields CDR1 MNHEY and CDR2 SVGAGI.

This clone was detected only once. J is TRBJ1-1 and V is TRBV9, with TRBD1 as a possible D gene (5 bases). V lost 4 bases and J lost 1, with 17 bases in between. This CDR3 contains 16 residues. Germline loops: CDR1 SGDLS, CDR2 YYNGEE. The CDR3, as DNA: TGTGCCAGCAGCATAGGGACCTCTCCAGGGAACACTGAAGCTTTCTTT. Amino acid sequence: CASSIGTSPGNTEAFF.

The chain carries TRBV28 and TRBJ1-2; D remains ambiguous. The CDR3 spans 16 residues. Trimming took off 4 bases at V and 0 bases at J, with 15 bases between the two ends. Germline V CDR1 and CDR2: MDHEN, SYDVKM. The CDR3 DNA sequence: TGTGCCAGCAGTTCCGACCCGACATCCTCTAACTATGGCTACACCTTC. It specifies CASSSDPTSSNYGYTF.

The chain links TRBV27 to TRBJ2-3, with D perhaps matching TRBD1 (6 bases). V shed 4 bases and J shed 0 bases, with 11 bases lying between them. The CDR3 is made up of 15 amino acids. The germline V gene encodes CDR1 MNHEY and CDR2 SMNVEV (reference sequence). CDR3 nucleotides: TGTGCCAGCAGTTCAGGGGCGGCTAGCACAGATACGCAGTATTTT. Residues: CASSSGAASTDTQYF.

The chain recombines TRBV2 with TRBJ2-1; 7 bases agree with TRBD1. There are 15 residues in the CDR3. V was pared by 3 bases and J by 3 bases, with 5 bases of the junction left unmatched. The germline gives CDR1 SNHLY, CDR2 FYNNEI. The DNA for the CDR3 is TGTGCCAGCAGTGATCCTGGACAGGTCTACAATGAGCAGTTCTTC. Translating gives CASSDPGQVYNEQFF. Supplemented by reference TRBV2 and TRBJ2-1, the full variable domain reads EPEVTQTPSHQVTQMGQEVILRCVPISNHLYFYWYRQILGQKVEFLVSFYNNEISEKSEIFDDQFSVERPDGSNFTLKIRSTKLEDSAMYFCASSDPGQVYNEQFFGPGTRLTVL.

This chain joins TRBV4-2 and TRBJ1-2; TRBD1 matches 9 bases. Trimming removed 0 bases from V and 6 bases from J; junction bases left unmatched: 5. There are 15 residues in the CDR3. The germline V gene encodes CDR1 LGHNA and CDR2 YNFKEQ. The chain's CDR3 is CASSQEGTGINGYTF. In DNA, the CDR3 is TGTGCCAGCAGCCAAGAAGGGACAGGGATCAATGGCTACACCTTC.

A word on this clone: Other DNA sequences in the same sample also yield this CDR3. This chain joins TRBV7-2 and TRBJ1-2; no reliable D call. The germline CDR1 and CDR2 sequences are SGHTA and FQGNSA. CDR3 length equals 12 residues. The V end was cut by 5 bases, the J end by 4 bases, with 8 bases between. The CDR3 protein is CASSPGGYGYTF. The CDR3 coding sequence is TGTGCCAGCAGCCCCGGCGGCTATGGCTACACCTTC.

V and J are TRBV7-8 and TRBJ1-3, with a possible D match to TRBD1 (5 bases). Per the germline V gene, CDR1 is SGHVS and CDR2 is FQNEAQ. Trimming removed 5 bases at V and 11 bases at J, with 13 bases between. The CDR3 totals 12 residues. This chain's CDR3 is CASSPGHASIYF. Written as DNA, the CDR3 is TGTGCCAGCAGCCCCGGACATGCATCCATATATTTT.

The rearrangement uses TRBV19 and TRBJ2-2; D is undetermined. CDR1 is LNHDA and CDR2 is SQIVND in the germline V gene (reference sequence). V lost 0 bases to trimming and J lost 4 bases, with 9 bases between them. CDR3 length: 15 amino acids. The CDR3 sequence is CASSIDTTSTGELFF. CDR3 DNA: TGTGCCAGTAGTATAGATACGACTTCCACCGGGGAGCTGTTTTTT. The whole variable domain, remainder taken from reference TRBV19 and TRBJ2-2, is DGGITQSPKYLFRKEGQNVTLSCEQNLNHDAMYWYRQDPGQGLRLIYYSQIVNDFQKGDIAEGYSVSREKKESFPLTVTSAQKNPTAFYLCASSIDTTSTGELFFGEGSRLTVL.

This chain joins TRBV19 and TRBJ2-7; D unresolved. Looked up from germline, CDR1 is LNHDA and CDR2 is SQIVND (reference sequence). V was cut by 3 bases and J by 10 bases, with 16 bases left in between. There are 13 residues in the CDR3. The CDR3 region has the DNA TGTGCCAGTAGTATCGACGTCGAAGAGACTCAGTACTTC. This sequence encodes CASSIDVEETQYF.

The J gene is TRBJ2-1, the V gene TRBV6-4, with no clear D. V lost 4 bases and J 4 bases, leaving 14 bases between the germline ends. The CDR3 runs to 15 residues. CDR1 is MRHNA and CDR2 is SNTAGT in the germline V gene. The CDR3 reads CASSVTHNPYNEQFF. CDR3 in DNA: TGTGCCAGCAGTGTGACACACAACCCTTACAATGAGCAGTTCTTC.

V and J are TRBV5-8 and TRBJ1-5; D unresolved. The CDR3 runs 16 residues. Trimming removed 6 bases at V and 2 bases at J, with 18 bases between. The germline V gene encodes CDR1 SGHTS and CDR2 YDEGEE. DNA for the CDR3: TGTGCCAGCAAATTATCCCCCTTTGGGGGCAATCAGCCCCAGCATTTT. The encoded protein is CASKLSPFGGNQPQHF.

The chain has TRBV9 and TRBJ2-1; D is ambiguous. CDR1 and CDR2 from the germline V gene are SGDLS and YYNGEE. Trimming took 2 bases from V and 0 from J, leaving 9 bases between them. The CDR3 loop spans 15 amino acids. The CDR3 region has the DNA TGTGCCAGCAGCGTTGAAATAAGCTCCTACAATGAGCAGTTCTTC. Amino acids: CASSVEISSYNEQFF.

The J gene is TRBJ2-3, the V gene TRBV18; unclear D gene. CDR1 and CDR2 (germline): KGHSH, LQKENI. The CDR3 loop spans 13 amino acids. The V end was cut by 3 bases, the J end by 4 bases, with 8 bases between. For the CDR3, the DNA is TGTGCCAGCTCACCTCTAGTTTCAGATACGCAGTATTTT. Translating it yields CASSPLVSDTQYF.

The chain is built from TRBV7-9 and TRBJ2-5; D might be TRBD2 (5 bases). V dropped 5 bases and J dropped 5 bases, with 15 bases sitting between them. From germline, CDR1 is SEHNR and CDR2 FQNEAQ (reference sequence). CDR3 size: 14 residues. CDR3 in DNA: TGTGCCAGCAGCCCAAGCGGTCTCGGGGAGACCCAGTACTTC. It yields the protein CASSPSGLGETQYF.

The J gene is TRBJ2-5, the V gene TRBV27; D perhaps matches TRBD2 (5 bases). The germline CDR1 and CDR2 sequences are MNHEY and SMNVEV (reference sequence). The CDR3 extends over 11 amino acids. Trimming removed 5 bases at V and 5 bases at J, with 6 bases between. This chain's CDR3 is CASSPGETQYF. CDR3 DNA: TGTGCCAGCAGTCCGGGGGAGACCCAGTACTTC.

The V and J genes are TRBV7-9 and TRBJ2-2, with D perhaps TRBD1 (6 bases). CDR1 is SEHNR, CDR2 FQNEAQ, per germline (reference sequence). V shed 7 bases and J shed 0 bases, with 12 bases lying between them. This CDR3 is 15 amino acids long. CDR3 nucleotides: TGTGCCAGCAACTGGGGACACTCGAACACCGGGGAGCTGTTTTTT. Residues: CASNWGHSNTGELFF.

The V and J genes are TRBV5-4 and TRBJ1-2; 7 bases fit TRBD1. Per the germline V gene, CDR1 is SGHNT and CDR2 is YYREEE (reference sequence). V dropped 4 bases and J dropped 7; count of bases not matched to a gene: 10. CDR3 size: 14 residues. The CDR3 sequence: CASSVKGAPRGYTF. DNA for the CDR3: TGTGCCAGCAGCGTGAAGGGGGCCCCTCGTGGCTACACCTTC.